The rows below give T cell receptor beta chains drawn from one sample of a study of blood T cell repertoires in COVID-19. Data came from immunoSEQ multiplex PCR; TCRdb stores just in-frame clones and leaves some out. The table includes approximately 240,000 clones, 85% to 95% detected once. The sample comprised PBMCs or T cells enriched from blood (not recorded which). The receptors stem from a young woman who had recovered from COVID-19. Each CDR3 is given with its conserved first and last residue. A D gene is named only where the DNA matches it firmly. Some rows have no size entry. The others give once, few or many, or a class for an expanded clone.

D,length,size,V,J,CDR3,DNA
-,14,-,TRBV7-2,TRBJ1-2,CASSSAGAVYGYTF,TGTGCCAGCAGCTCGGCAGGGGCTGTCTATGGCTACACCTTC
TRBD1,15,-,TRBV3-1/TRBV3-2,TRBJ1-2,CASSPGQGVNYGYTF,TGTGCCAGCAGCCCAGGACAGGGAGTCAACTATGGCTACACCTTC
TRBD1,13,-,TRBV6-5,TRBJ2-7,CASTRDSTYEQYF,TGTGCCAGCACTCGGGACAGTACCTACGAGCAGTACTTC
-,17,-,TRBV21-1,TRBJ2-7,CASSARPSGESSYEQYF,TGTGCCAGCAGCGCCCGGCCGTCAGGGGAGAGCTCCTACGAGCAGTACTTC
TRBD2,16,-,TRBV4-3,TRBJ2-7,CASSQVPGAGGNEQYF,TGCGCCAGCAGCCAAGTTCCTGGAGCGGGGGGAAACGAGCAGTACTTC
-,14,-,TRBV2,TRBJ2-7,CASRSTKSSYEQYF,TGTGCCAGCCGGTCGACAAAGAGCTCCTACGAGCAGTACTTC
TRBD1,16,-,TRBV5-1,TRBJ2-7,CASSLVSAGGGYEQYF,TGCGCCAGCAGCTTGGTATCAGCAGGGGGCGGGTACGAGCAGTACTTC
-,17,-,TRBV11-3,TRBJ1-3,CASSPNSGDPSGNTIYF,TGTGCCAGCAGCCCTAACTCAGGGGATCCCTCTGGAAACACCATATATTTT
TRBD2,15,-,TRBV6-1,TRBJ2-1,CASSEWDYNLDEQFF,TGTGCCAGCAGTGAATGGGACTACAATCTGGATGAGCAGTTCTTC
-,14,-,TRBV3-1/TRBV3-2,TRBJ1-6,CASSQESVNSPLHF,TGTGCCAGCAGCCAAGAGTCAGTTAATTCACCCCTCCACTTT
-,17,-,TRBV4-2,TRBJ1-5,CASSQEGGGKPHQPQHF,TGTGCCAGCAGCCAAGAAGGGGGGGGGAAGCCCCATCAGCCCCAGCATTTT
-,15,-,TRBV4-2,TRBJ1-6,CASSHVGYGDSPLHF,TGTGCCAGCAGCCATGTCGGTTACGGGGATTCACCCCTCCACTTT
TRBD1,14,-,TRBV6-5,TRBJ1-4,CASRLQGAGEKLFF,TGTGCCAGCAGACTACAGGGGGCGGGTGAAAAACTGTTTTTT
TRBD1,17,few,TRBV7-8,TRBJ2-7,CASSLGVPGQGRHEQYF,TGTGCCAGCAGCTTAGGGGTTCCGGGACAGGGGAGGCACGAGCAGTACTTC
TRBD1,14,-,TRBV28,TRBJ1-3,CASRPQGARDTIYF,TGTGCCAGCAGACCCCAGGGGGCGAGGGACACCATATATTTT
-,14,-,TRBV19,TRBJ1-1,CASSIYPGHSEAFF,TGTGCCAGTAGTATCTACCCGGGACACTCTGAAGCTTTCTTT
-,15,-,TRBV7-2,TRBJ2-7,CASSLGAGNPYEQYF,TGTGCCAGCAGCTTAGGTGCAGGGAACCCCTACGAGCAGTACTTC
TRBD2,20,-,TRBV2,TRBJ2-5,CASSKWRPGLAGGSQETQYF,TGTGCCAGCAGTAAATGGCGCCCGGGACTAGCGGGCGGTTCGCAAGAGACCCAGTACTTC
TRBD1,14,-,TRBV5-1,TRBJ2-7,CASSLGTGNGEQYF,TGCGCCAGCAGCTTGGGGACAGGGAACGGGGAGCAGTACTTC
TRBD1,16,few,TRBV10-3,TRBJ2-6,CASRTGGNSGANVLTF,TGTGCCTCGCGGACAGGGGGGAACTCTGGGGCCAACGTCCTGACTTTC
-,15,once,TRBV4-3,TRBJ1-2,CASSQDAGVGYGYTF,TGCGCCAGCAGCCAAGACGCAGGGGTGGGCTATGGCTACACCTTC
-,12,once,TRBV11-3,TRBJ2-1,CASSYRAGEQFF,TGTGCCAGCAGCTACAGAGCAGGGGAGCAGTTCTTC
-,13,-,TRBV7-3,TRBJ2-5,CASSRSFQETQYF,TGTGCCAGCAGCCGGAGTTTCCAAGAGACCCAGTACTTC
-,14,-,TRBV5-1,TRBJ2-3,CASSKGQSTDTQYF,TGCGCCAGCAGCAAAGGACAGAGCACAGATACGCAGTATTTT
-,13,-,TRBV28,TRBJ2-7,CASSLGHSYEQYF,TGTGCCAGCAGTTTAGGACACTCCTACGAGCAGTACTTC
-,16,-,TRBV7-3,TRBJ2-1,CASSPIRSGSYNEQFF,TGTGCCAGCAGCCCGATCCGGAGCGGAAGTTACAATGAGCAGTTCTTC
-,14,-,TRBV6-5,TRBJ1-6,CASSYSGAYSPLHF,TGTGCCAGCAGTTACTCAGGGGCCTATTCACCCCTCCACTTT
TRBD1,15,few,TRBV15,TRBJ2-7,CATSSRDRGTYEQYF,TGTGCCACCAGCAGCAGGGACAGGGGAACCTACGAGCAGTACTTC
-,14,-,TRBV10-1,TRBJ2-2,CASSGAFRAGELFF,TGCGCCAGCAGTGGGGCCTTCAGGGCCGGGGAGCTGTTTTTT
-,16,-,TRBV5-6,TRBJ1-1,CASSWQGRGLNTEAFF,TGTGCCAGCAGCTGGCAGGGGAGGGGACTGAACACTGAAGCTTTCTTT
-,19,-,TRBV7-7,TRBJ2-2,CASSLLTGAGETNTGELFF,TGTGCTAGCAGCTTACTCACTGGGGCAGGTGAAACCAACACCGGGGAGCTGTTTTTT
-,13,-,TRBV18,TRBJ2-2,CASSDGVRGELFF,TGTGCCAGCTCAGACGGGGTCCGCGGGGAGCTGTTTTTT
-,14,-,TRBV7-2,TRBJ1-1,CASSSQIGQGEAFF,TGTGCCAGCAGCTCCCAGATAGGGCAGGGGGAAGCTTTCTTT
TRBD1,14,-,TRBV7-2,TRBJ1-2,CASSFRTGTGGYTF,TGTGCCAGCAGCTTTAGGACAGGGACGGGAGGCTACACCTTC
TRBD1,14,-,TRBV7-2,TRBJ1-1,CASSLDRGGTEAFF,TGTGCCAGCAGCTTAGACAGGGGGGGCACTGAAGCTTTCTTT
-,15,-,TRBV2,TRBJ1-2,CATLEEPGSDYGYTF,TGTGCCACCCTAGAGGAGCCAGGGTCCGACTATGGCTACACCTTC
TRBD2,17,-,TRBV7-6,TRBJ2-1,CASSLLAGGQRYNEQFF,TGTGCCAGCAGCTTACTAGCGGGGGGGCAAAGGTACAATGAGCAGTTCTTC
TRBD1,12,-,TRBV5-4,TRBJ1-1,CASSQQGTEAFF,TGTGCCAGCAGCCAACAGGGGACTGAAGCTTTCTTT
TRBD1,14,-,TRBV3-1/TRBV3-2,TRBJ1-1,CASSQAGGRTEAFF,TGTGCCAGCAGCCAAGCAGGGGGGCGGACTGAAGCTTTCTTT
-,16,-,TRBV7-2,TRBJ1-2,CASSFIGHRANYGYTF,TGTGCCAGCAGCTTCATCGGACATCGAGCTAACTATGGCTACACCTTC
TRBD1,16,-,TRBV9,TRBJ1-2,CASSVGRDRANYGYTF,TGTGCCAGCAGCGTAGGTAGGGACAGAGCTAACTATGGCTACACCTTC
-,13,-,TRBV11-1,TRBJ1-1,CASSLWRGTEAFF,TGTGCCAGCAGCTTATGGCGGGGCACTGAAGCTTTCTTT
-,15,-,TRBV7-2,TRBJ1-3,CASSLVAGSGNTIYF,TGTGCCAGCAGCTTAGTTGCAGGCTCTGGAAACACCATATATTTT
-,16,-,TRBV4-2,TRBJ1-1,CASSQLDVRGTTEAFF,TGTGCCAGCAGCCAACTGGACGTCCGGGGGACCACTGAAGCTTTCTTT
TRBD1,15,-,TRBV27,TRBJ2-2,CASRHNDRDAGELFF,TGTGCCAGCAGGCACAATGACAGGGATGCCGGGGAGCTGTTTTTT
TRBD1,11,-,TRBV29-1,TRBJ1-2,CSVRTGHGYTF,TGCAGCGTCCGGACAGGGCACGGCTACACCTTC
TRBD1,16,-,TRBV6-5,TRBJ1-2,CASSYFHRQGEDGYTF,TGTGCCAGCAGTTACTTCCACAGACAGGGCGAGGATGGCTACACCTTC
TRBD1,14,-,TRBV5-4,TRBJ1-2,CASSWDQTGYGYTF,TGTGCCAGCAGCTGGGATCAGACAGGGTATGGCTACACCTTC
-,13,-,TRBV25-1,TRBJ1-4,CASSAMTNEKLFF,TGTGCCAGCAGTGCCATGACTAATGAAAAACTGTTTTTT